These T cell receptor beta chains were read from a single sample in a study of cytomegalovirus exposure and HLA in healthy donors. Generated by immunoSEQ multiplex PCR, the TCRdb table keeps only in-frame clones and is missing some. This sample yields 200,000 to 250,000 clones, of which about nine tenths are seen a single time; approximately 1% belongs to the top ten. Sequenced: PBMCs. The origin of the receptors is a woman aged 18-29 years in good health and CMV-seronegative. The conserved cysteine and the conserved F or W are not part of the CDR3 here. The D gene is left open where the match is weak.

J: TRBJ2-7; V: TRBV6-1; D: TRBD1; CDR3: ASKTGFSSYEQY
J: TRBJ1-2; V: TRBV13; D: TRBD1; CDR3: ASSLDRGPGYT
J: TRBJ2-1; V: TRBV19; D: TRBD1; CDR3: ASSSTGDVYNEQF
J: TRBJ1-2; V: TRBV5-1; D: TRBD1; CDR3: ASSLGDRSAGYT
J: TRBJ1-3; V: TRBV25-1; D: TRBD1; CDR3: ASRLGGANYGNTIY
J: TRBJ2-1; V: TRBV27; D: TRBD2; CDR3: ASSPLAGGLSDNEQF
J: TRBJ1-5; V: TRBV15; D: TRBD1; CDR3: ATSRRLTGGGQPQH
J: TRBJ1-1; V: TRBV28; D: NA; CDR3: AGTTQGTEAF
J: TRBJ2-7; V: TRBV7-2; D: NA; CDR3: ASSYRGYEQY
J: TRBJ2-1; V: TRBV7-8; D: NA; CDR3: ASSYIDSDNEQF
J: TRBJ2-7; V: TRBV30; D: NA; CDR3: AWKDGISPGLYEQY
J: TRBJ2-7; V: TRBV15; D: TRBD1; CDR3: ATSRDRGPVGSEQY
J: TRBJ1-5; V: TRBV19; D: TRBD1; CDR3: ASSFDRELNQPQH
J: TRBJ2-1; V: TRBV30; D: NA; CDR3: AWMMANEQF
J: TRBJ2-2; V: TRBV4-2; D: TRBD2; CDR3: ASSRGLAGDGELF
J: TRBJ2-2; V: TRBV29-1; D: TRBD2; CDR3: SVYGSGSVAGELF
J: TRBJ1-2; V: TRBV28; D: TRBD1; CDR3: ASSPRDRVYGYT
J: TRBJ2-2; V: TRBV28; D: NA; CDR3: ASSFAVSTGELF
J: TRBJ1-2; V: TRBV27; D: TRBD1; CDR3: ASGFRGRSDYGYT
J: TRBJ2-2; V: TRBV11-2; D: TRBD2; CDR3: ASSLTGLAGGNTGELF
J: TRBJ1-6; V: TRBV30; D: NA; CDR3: AWSKVVGSSYNSPLH
J: TRBJ1-4; V: TRBV23-1; D: TRBD1; CDR3: ASSQGQGAAEKLF
J: TRBJ1-5; V: TRBV7-9; D: NA; CDR3: ASSPSGSGNQPQH
J: TRBJ2-1; V: TRBV15; D: NA; CDR3: ATSRDPDRAGEQF
J: TRBJ1-1; V: TRBV5-1; D: NA; CDR3: ASSRLDSPEAF
J: TRBJ2-7; V: TRBV30; D: TRBD1; CDR3: AWSSPGTGDEQY
J: TRBJ1-2; V: TRBV28; D: TRBD1; CDR3: ASSLGQEDGYT
J: TRBJ2-1; V: TRBV6-5; D: NA; CDR3: ASSGSGARGEQF
J: TRBJ2-1; V: TRBV6-5; D: NA; CDR3: ASSYADYDRDEQF
J: TRBJ2-4; V: TRBV6-6; D: NA; CDR3: ASSYSTGGIQY
J: TRBJ2-1; V: TRBV11-2; D: NA; CDR3: ASSLVRGGSSYNEQF
J: TRBJ2-7; V: TRBV5-4; D: NA; CDR3: ASSSRYEQY
J: TRBJ1-2; V: TRBV25-1; D: NA; CDR3: ASLETTTVIKDYT
J: TRBJ1-1; V: TRBV11-2; D: NA; CDR3: ASSLEWTPNTEAF
J: TRBJ2-2; V: TRBV7-6; D: NA; CDR3: ASSRDGGPGELF
J: TRBJ1-1; V: TRBV30; D: TRBD1; CDR3: ATAGQMTEAF
J: TRBJ2-1; V: TRBV5-1; D: TRBD2; CDR3: ASSPSGLYNEQF
J: TRBJ1-1; V: TRBV27; D: TRBD1; CDR3: ASSLTGGVTEAF
J: TRBJ1-2; V: TRBV27; D: NA; CDR3: ASSLGAGGASNYGYT
J: TRBJ2-2; V: TRBV5-1; D: NA; CDR3: ASSLPWAGTNTGELF
J: TRBJ2-3; V: TRBV11-3; D: NA; CDR3: ASSFGLGANTDTQY
J: TRBJ1-2; V: TRBV5-1; D: NA; CDR3: ASSLGEGKSNYGYT
J: TRBJ1-4; V: TRBV28; D: NA; CDR3: ATRDLGTQEKLF
J: TRBJ2-7; V: TRBV30; D: NA; CDR3: AWSVWRTGGEQY
J: TRBJ2-7; V: TRBV6-5; D: TRBD2; CDR3: ASSYGGGHYEQY